This entry describes one TCR beta chain. The data originate from a study of low-dose radiotherapy and immunotherapy resistance in tumors. Study background: Over 26 weeks, cohort 2 got 1 Gy every two weeks, reaching 13 Gy.

First-strand cDNA relied on TRAV- and TRBV-specific primers spanning alpha and beta chains. TCRs were amplified for 20 to 25 PCR cycles with a constant-region primer and V-primer adapter. TCRdb analysed the reads with MiXCR anew, one entry per CDR3 protein. The sample lists some 11,000 distinct CDR3 sequences, about 60% occurring once. This TCR derives from a human donor with advanced metastatic prostate, ovarian, gallbladder or colorectal cancer (not recorded which). This table probably holds off-target reads from a library built for another chain.

The CDR3 reads CASRKGGAGANVLTF. The CDR3 DNA reads TGTGCCAGCAGGAAGGGGGGGGCTGGGGCCAACGTCCTGACTTTC. The rearrangement joins TRBV28 to TRBJ2-6; D possibly corresponds to TRBD2 (7 bases). Germline CDR1 and CDR2: MDHEN and SYDVKM. The V gene lost 6 bases and the J gene lost 2 bases, with 11 bases spanning the gap. The CDR3 is 15 amino acids.